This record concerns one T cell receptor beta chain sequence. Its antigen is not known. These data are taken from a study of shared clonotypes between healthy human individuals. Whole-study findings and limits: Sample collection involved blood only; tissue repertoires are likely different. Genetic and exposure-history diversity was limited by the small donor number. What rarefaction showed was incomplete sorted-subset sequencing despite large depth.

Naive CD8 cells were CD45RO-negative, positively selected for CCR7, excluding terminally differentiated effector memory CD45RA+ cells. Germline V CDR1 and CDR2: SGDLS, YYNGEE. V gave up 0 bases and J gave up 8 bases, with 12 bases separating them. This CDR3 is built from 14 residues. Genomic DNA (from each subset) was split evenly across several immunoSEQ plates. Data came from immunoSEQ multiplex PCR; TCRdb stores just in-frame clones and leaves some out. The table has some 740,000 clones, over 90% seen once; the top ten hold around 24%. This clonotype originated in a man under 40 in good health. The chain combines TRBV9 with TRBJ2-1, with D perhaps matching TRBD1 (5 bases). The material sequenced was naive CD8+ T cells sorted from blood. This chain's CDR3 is CASSVEKGPDEQFF. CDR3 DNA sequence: TGTGCCAGCAGCGTAGAAAAGGGGCCCGATGAGCAGTTCTTC. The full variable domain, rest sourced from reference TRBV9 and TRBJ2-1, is DSGVTQTPKHLITATGQRVTLRCSPRSGDLSVYWYQQSLDQGLQFLIQYYNGEERAKGNILERFSAQQFPDLHSELNLSSLELGDSALYFCASSVEKGPDEQFFGPGTRLTVL.